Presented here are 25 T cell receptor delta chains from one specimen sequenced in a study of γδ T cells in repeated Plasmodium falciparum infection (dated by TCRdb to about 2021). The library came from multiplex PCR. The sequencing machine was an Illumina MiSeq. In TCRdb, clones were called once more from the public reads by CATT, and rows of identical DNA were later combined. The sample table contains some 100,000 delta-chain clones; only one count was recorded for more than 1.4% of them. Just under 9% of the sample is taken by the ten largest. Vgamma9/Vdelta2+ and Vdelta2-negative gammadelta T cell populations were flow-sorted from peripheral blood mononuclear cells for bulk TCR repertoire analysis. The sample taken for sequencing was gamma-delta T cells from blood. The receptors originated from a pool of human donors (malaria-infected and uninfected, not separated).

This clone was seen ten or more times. CDR3 DNA: TGTGCTCTTGGGAACCCAGAGTCCGGGGGCACCGATAAACTCATCTTT. This gives the protein CALGNPESGGTDKLIF. V usage is TRDV1 and J usage is TRDJ1; D perhaps matches TRDD3 (5 bases). V lost 5 bases to trimming and J lost 1 base, with 17 bases between them. Germline V lookup: CDR1 TSWWSYY, CDR2 QGS. CDR3 size: 16 residues.

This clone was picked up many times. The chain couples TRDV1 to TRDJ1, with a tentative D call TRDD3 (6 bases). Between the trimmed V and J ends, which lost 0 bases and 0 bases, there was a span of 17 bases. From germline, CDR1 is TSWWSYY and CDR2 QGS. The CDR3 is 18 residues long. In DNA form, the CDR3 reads TGTGCTCTTGGGGAACTCAGTCTAGATACGTCGTACACCGATAAACTCATCTTT. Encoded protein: CALGELSLDTSYTDKLIF.

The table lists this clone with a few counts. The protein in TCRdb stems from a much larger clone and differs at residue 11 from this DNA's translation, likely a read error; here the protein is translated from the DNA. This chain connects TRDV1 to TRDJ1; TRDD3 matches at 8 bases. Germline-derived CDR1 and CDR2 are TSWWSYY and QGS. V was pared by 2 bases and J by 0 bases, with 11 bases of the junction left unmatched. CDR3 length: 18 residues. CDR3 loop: CALGEIYTGGIYTDKLIF. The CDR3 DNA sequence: TGTGCTCTTGGGGAAATATACACTGGGGGTATATACACCGATAAACTCATCTTT.

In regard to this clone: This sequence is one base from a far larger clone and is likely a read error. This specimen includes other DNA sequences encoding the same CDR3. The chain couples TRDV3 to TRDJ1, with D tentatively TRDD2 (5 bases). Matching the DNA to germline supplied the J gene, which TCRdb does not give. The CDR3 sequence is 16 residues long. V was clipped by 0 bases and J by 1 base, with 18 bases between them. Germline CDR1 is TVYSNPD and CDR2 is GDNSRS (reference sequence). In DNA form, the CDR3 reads TGTGCCTTTAGTACCTTCGTGCCCCTCCCCACCGATAAACTCATCTTT. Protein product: CAFSTFVPLPTDKLIF.

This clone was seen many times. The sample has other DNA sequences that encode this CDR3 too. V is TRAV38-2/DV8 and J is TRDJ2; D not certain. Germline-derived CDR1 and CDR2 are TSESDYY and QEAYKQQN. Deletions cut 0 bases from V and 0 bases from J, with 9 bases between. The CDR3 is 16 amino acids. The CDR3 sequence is CAYRSAEIALTAQLFF. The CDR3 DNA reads TGTGCTTATAGGAGCGCGGAGATAGCTTTGACAGCACAACTCTTCTTT.

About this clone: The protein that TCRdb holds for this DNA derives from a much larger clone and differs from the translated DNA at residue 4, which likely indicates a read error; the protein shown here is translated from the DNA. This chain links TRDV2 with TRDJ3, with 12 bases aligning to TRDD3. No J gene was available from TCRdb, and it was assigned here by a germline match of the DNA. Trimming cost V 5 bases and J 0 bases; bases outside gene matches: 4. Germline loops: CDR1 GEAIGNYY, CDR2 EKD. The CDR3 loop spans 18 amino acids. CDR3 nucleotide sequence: TGTGCCTGTGGCACACTGGGGGATACCTCCTGGGACACCCGACAGATGTTTTTC. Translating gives CACGTLGDTSWDTRQMFF.

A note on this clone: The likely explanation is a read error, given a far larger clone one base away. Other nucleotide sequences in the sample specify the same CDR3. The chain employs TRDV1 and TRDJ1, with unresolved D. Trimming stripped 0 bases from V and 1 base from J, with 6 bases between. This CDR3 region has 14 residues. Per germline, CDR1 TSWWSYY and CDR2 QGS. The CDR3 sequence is CALGELNATDKLIF. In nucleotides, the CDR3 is TGTGCTCTTGGGGAACTAAACGCCACCGATAAACTCATCTTT.

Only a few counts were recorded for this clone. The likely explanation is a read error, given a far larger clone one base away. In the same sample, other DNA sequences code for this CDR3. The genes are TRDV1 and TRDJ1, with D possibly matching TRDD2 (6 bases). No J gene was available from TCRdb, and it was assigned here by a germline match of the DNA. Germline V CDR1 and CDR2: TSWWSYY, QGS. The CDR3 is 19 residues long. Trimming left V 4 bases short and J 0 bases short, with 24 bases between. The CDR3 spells CALGGAYFLRAEYTDKLIF. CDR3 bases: TGTGCTCTTGGGGGGGCCTACTTCCTGAGGGCAGAATACACCGATAAACTCATCTTT.

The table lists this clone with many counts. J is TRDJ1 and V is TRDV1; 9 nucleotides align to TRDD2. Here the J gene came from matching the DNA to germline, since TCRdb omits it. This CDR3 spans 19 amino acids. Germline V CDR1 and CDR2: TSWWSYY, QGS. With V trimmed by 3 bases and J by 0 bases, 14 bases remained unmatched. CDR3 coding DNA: TGTGCTCTTGGGGACCGCACCTTCCTACGGGTGGGGGACACCGATAAACTCATCTTT. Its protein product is CALGDRTFLRVGDTDKLIF.

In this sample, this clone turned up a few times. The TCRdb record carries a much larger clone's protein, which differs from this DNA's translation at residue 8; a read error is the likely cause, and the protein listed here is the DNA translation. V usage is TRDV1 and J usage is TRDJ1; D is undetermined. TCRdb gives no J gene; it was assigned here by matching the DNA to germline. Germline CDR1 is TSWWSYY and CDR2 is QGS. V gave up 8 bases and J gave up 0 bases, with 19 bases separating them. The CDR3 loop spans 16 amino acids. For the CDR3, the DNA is TGTGCTCTTACCCGAGGGCCTCACTTGTACACCGATAAACTCATCTTT. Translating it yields CALTRGPHLYTDKLIF.

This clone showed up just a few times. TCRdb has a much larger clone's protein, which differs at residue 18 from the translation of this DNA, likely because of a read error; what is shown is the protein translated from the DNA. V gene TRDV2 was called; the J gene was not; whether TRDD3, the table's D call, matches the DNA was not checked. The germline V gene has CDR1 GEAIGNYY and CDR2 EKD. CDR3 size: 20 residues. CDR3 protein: CACDTVLGTRGLYYTDKPIF. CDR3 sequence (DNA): TGTGCCTGTGACACCGTACTGGGGACCCGGGGGTTATATTACACCGATAAACCCATCTTT.

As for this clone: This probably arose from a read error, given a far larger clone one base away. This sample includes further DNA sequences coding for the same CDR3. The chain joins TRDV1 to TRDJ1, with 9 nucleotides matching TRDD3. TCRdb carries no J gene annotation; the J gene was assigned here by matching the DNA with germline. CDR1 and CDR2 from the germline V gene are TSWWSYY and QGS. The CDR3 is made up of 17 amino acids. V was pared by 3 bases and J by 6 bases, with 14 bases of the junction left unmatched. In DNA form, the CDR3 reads TGTGCTCTTGGGGAGCTACGTGCTGGGGGATTAAGGTATAAACTCATCTTT. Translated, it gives CALGELRAGGLRYKLIF.

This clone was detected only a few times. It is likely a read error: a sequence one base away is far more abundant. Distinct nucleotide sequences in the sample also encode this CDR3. For the CDR3, the DNA is TGTGCTCTTCTCTTCCTTCGATGGACTGGGGGATACTCTACCGATAAACTCATCTTT. This encodes CALLFLRWTGGYSTDKLIF. The J gene is TRDJ1, the V gene TRDV1, with 12 bases identical to TRDD3. Looked up from germline, CDR1 is TSWWSYY and CDR2 is QGS. CDR3 length: 19 amino acids. Trimming took 8 bases from V and 2 from J; bases not matched to a gene: 18.

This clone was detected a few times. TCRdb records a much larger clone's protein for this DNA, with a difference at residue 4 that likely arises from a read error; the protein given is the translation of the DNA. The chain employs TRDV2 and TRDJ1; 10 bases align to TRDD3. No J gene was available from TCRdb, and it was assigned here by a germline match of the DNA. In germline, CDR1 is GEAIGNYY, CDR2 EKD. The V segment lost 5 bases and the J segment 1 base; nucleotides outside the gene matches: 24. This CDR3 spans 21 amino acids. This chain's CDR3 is CACVAYWGMTSGAGGTDKLIF. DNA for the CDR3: TGTGCCTGTGTCGCGTACTGGGGGATGACTTCGGGTGCGGGTGGCACCGATAAACTCATCTTT.

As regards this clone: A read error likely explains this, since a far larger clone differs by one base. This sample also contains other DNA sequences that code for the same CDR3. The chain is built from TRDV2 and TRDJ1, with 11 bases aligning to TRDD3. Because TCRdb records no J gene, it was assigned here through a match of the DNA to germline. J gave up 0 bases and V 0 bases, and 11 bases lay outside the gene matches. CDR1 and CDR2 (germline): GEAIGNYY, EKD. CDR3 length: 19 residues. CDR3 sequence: CACDTQALGDTPYTDKLIF. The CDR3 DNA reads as TGTGCCTGTGACACCCAAGCCCTGGGGGATACCCCGTACACCGATAAACTCATCTTT.

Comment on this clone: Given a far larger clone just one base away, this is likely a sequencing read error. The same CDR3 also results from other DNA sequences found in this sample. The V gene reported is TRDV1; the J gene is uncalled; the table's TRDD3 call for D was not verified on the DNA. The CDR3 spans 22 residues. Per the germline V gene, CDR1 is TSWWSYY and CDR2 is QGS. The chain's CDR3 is CALGEATRWGICCPLTGDKLIF. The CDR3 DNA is TGTGCTCTTGGGGAGGCTACGAGGTGGGGGATTTGCTGCCCGTTGACTGGCGATAAGCTCATCTTT.

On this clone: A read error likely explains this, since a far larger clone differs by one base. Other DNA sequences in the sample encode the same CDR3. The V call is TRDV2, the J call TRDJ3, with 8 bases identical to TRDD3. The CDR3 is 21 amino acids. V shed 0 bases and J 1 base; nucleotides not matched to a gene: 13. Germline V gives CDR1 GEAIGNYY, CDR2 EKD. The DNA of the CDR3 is TGTGCCTGTGACACCGCGCTCCACACTGGGGGGTCATCCTGGGACACCCGACAGATGTTTTTC. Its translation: CACDTALHTGGSSWDTRQMFF.

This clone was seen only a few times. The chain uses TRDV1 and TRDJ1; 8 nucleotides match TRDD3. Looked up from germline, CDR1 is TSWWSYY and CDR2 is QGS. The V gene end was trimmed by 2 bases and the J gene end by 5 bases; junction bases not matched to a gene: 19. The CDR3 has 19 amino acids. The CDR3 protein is CALGEVPSSSRDTRDKLIF. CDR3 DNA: TGTGCTCTTGGGGAAGTCCCATCTTCCTCGCGGGATACGAGGGATAAACTCATCTTT.

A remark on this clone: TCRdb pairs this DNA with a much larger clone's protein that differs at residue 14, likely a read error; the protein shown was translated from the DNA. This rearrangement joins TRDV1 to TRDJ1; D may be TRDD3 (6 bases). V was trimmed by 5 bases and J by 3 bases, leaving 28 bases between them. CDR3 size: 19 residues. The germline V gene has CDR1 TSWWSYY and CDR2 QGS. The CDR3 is CALGFRYGLGYAYADKLIF. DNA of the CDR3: TGTGCTCTTGGGTTCCGCTATGGGTTGGGATATGCGTACGCCGATAAACTCATCTTT.

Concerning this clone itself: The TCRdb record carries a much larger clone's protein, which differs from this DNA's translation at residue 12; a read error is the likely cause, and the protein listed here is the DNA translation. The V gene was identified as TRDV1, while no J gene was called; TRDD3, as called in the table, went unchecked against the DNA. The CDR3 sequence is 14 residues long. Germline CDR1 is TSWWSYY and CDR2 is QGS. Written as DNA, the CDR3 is TGTGCTCTTGGAGGCTTACTGGGGGATACCGGACCCATCTTT. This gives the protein CALGGLLGDTGPIF.

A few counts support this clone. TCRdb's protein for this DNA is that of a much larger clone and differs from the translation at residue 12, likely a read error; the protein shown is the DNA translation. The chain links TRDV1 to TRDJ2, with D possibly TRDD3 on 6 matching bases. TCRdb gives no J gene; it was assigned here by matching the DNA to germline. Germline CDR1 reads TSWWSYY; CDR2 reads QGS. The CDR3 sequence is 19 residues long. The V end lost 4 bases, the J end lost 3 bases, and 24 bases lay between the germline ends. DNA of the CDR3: TGTGCTCTTGGGGTGCCGTGGGGCTACTTGGGGGGTATGACAGCACAACTCTTCTTT. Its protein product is CALGVPWGYLGGMTAQLFF.

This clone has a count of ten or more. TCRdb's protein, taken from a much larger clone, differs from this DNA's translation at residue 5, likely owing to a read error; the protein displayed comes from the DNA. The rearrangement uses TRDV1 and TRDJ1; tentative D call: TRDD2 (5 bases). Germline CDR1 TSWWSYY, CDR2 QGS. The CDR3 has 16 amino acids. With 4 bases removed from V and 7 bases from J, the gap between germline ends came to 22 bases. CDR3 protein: CALGGINTLLPVKLIF. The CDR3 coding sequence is TGTGCTCTTGGGGGAATCAATACCCTACTACCAGTTAAACTCATCTTT.

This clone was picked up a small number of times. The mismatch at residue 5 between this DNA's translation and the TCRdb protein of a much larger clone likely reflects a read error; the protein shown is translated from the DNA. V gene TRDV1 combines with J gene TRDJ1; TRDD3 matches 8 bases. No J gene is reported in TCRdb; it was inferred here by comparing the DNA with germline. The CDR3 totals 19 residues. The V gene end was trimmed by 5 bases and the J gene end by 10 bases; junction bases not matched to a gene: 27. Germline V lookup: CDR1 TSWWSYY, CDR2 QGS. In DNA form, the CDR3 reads TGTGCTCTTGGGAAACCCAGTAGGGAGTACTGGGGGGCTTATATCGGACTCATCTTT. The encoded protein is CALGKPSREYWGAYIGLIF.

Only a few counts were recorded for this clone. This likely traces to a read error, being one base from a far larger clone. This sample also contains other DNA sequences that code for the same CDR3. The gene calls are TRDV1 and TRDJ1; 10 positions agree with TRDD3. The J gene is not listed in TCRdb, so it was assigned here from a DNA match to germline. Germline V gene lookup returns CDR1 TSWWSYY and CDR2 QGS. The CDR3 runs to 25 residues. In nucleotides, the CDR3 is TGTGCCCTTGGGGAAATGAAGGGCGTCCTACGTTTCGACTGGGGGATTCGGGGGGACGCCGATAAACTCATCTTT. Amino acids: CALGEMKGVLRFDWGIRGDADKLIF.

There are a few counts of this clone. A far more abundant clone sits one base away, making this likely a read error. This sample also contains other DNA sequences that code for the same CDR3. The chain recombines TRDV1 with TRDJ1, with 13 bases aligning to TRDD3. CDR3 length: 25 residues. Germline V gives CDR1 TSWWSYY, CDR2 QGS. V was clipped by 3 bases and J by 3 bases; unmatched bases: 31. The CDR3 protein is CALGELQSSYTKTGGYASSPDKLIF. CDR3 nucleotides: TGTGCTCTTGGGGAGCTACAGTCTTCCTACACAAAAACTGGGGGATACGCATCCTCCCCCGATAAACTCATCTTT.